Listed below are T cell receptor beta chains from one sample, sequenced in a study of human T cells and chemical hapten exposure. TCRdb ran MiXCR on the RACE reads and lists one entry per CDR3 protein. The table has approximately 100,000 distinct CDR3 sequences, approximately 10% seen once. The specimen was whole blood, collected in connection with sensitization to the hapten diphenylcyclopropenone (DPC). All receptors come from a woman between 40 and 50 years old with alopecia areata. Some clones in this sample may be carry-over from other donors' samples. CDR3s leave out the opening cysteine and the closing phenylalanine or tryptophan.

AISESGTGWT	TRBV10-3	TRBJ1-2	10
ASSKVGRLSPEAF	TRBV21-1	TRBJ1-1	13
ASSDRDRVSTEAF	TRBV27	TRBJ1-1	13
SVGSSQETQY	TRBV29-1	TRBJ2-5	10
ATSSSGSTDEQF	TRBV24-1	TRBJ2-1	12
ASSLGTAGEQY	TRBV7-2	TRBJ2-7	11
SVGELSGYGYT	TRBV29-1	TRBJ1-2	11
SALHLGQPYGYT	TRBV20-1	TRBJ1-2	12
ASTRDSPSGEQY	TRBV27	TRBJ2-7	12
ASSVSGGATDTQY	TRBV6-4	TRBJ2-3	13
ASSESGTGRGEQY	TRBV25-1	TRBJ2-7	13
ASSLPAGVNTGELF	TRBV5-4	TRBJ2-2	14
ASSVEGDTQY	TRBV9	TRBJ2-3	10
ASSLGDREQY	TRBV5-4	TRBJ2-7	10
ASSSLGSGSATDTQY	TRBV12-3/TRBV12-4	TRBJ2-3	15
ASSDPRSGVVTQY	TRBV6-1	TRBJ2-5	13
ASSYSTEGNEQF	TRBV6-5	TRBJ2-1	12
ASEGTGPDTQY	TRBV12-3/TRBV12-4	TRBJ2-3	11
ASSLQGPDTEAF	TRBV4-3	TRBJ1-1	12
SARPPKGQPNYGYT	TRBV20-1	TRBJ1-2	14
ASIGQNYEQY	TRBV5-1	TRBJ2-7	10
ASSPTRGGGIVYGYT	TRBV3-1	TRBJ1-2	15
ASSQDPPGRSPLH	TRBV14	TRBJ1-6	13
ASSVQGATYEQY	TRBV7-9	TRBJ2-7	12
ASTQGATFTEAF	TRBV2	TRBJ1-1	12
ASSFRDGAYQPQH	TRBV5-5	TRBJ1-5	13
SVQGSGAF	TRBV29-1	TRBJ1-1	8
ASSQGTGVYGAF	TRBV4-3	TRBJ1-1	12
ASLPGGRVGNEQF	TRBV7-2	TRBJ2-1	13
ASSYSQSPPSPGELF	TRBV6-2/TRBV6-3	TRBJ2-2	15
ASSPRLAGGSTDTQY	TRBV9	TRBJ2-3	15
ASSWTVAYQETQY	TRBV5-1	TRBJ2-5	13
ASSYGSQMNTEAF	TRBV6-6	TRBJ1-1	13
ASSLLSQSHNEQF	TRBV28	TRBJ2-1	13
ASTSTRGPTDTQY	TRBV27	TRBJ2-3	13
SAKGGPYEQY	TRBV20-1	TRBJ2-7	10
ASSYSRLAGGSYNEQF	TRBV6-2/TRBV6-3	TRBJ2-1	16
ASSTRTGPGDTQY	TRBV28	TRBJ2-3	13
ASSWEGQGGSEKLF	TRBV5-1	TRBJ1-4	14
ASSPSGTGGETQY	TRBV6-5	TRBJ2-5	13
ASSQEQGRNQPQH	TRBV3-1	TRBJ1-5	13
ASSKLGASSAGANVLT	TRBV7-2	TRBJ2-6	16
ASSLVASGYEQY	TRBV5-5	TRBJ2-7	12
ASSPTSGRKGETQY	TRBV7-2	TRBJ2-5	14
SALEGEAF	TRBV29-1	TRBJ1-1	8
ASSSPPVAYNEQF	TRBV11-2	TRBJ2-1	13
ASSLGGGAYTEAF	TRBV3-1	TRBJ1-1	13
SVDGQGANVLT	TRBV29-1	TRBJ2-6	11
ASTVTGAYNEQF	TRBV6-6	TRBJ2-1	12
SASPSSKGNQPQH	TRBV20-1	TRBJ1-5	13
ASSFVGSEETQY	TRBV5-5	TRBJ2-5	12